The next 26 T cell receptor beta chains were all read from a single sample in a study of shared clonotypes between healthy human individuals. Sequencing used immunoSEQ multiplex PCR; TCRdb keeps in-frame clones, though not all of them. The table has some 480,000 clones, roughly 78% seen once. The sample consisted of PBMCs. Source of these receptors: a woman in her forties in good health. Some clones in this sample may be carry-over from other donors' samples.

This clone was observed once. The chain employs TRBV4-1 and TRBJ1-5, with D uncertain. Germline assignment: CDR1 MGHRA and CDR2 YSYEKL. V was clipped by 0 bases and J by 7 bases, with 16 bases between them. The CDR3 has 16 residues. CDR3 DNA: TGCGCCAGCAGCCAAGATGAAATGGTGGCCGACCAGCCCCAGCATTTT. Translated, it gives CASSQDEMVADQPQHF.

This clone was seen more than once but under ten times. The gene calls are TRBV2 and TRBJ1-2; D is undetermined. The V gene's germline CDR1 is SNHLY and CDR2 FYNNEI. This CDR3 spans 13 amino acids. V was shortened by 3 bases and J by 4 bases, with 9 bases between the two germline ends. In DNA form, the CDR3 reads TGTGCCAGCAGTGATAGAGAAACCTATGGCTACACCTTC. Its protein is CASSDRETYGYTF.

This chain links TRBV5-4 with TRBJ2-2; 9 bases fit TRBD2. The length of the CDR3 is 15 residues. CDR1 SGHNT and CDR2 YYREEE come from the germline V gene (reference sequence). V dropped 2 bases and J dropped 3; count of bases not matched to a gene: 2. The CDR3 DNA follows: TGTGCCAGCAGCTTCCGCGGGAGGGACACCGGGGAGCTGTTTTTT. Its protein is CASSFRGRDTGELFF. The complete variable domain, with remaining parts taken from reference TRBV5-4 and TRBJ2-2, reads ETGVTQSPTHLIKTRGQQVTLRCSSQSGHNTVSWYQQALGQGPQFIFQYYREEENGRGNFPPRFSGLQFPNYSSELNVNALELDDSALYLCASSFRGRDTGELFFGEGSRLTVL.

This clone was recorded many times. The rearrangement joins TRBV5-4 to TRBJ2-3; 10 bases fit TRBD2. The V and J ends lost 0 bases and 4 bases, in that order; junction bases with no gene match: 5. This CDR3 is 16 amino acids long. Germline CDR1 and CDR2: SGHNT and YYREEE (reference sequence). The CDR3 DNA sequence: TGTGCCAGCAGCTTGGTAGCGGGGGGAGGGTCAGATACGCAGTATTTT. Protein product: CASSLVAGGGSDTQYF.

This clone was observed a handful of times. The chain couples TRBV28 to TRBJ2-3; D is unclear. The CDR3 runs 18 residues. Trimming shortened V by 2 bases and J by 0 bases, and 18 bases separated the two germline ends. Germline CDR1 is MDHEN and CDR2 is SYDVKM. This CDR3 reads CASSLTLAAFSSTDTQYF. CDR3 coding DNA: TGTGCCAGCAGTTTAACACTCGCGGCCTTTTCTAGCACAGATACGCAGTATTTT.

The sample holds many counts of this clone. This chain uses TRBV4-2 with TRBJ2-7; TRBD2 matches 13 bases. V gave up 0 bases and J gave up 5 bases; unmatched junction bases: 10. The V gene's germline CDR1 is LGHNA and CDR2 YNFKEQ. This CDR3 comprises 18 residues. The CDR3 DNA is TGTGCCAGCAGCCAAGAACTAGCGGGAGGGCCTTTTTTCCACGAGCAGTACTTC. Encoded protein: CASSQELAGGPFFHEQYF.

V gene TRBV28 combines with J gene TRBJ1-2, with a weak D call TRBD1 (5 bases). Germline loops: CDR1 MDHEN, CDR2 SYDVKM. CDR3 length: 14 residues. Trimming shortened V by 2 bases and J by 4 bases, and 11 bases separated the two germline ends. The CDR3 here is CASSLPAGSYGYTF. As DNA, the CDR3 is TGTGCCAGCAGTTTACCTGCAGGGTCCTATGGCTACACCTTC.

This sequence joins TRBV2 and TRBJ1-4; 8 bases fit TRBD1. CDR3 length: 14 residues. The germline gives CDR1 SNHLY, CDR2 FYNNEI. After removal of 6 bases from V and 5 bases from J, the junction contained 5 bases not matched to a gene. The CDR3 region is CASSDRGGNEKLFF. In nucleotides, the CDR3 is TGTGCCAGCAGCGACAGGGGTGGAAATGAAAAACTGTTTTTT.

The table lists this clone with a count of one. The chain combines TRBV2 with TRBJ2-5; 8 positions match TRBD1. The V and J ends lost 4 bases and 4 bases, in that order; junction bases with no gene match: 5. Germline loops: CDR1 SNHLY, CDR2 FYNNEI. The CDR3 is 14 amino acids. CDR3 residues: CASSADRVRETQYF. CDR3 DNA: TGTGCCAGCAGTGCGGACAGGGTGCGAGAGACCCAGTACTTC.

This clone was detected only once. CDR3 in amino acids: CAWSISGGRTDTQYF. The DNA of the CDR3 is TGTGCCTGGAGTATAAGCGGGGGGAGGACAGATACGCAGTATTTT. The gene calls are TRBV30 and TRBJ2-3; 9 positions agree with TRBD2. Germline CDR1 and CDR2: GTSNPN and SVGIG (reference sequence). V gave up 2 bases and J gave up 3 bases; unmatched junction bases: 6. There are 15 residues in the CDR3.

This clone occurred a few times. This CDR3 is CASTAVGDSPLHF. CDR3 DNA sequence: TGTGCCAGCACTGCAGTCGGGGATTCACCCCTCCACTTT. The chain employs TRBV2 and TRBJ1-6, with no clear D. CDR1 and CDR2 from the germline V gene are SNHLY and FYNNEI. The CDR3 sequence is 13 residues long. Trimming pared 7 bases from V and 8 bases from J, leaving 12 bases between.

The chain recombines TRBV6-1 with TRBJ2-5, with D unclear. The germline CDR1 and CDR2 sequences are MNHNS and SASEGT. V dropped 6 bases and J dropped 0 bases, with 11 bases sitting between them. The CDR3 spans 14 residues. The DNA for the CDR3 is TGTGCCAGCAGGAGACTCCTGTACCAAGAGACCCAGTACTTC. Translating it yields CASRRLLYQETQYF.

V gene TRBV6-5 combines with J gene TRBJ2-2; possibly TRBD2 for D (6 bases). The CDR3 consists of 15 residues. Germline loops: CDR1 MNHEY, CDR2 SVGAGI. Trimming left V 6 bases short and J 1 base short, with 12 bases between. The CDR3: CASRMGLLNTGELFF. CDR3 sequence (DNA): TGTGCCAGCAGAATGGGACTCCTGAACACCGGGGAGCTGTTTTTT.

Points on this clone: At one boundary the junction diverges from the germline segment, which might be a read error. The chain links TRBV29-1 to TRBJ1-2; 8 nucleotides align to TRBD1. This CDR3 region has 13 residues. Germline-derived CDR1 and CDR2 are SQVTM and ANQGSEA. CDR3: CGVSPDRVYGYTF. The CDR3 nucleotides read TGCGGCGTTTCGCCGGACAGGGTTTATGGCTACACCTTC.

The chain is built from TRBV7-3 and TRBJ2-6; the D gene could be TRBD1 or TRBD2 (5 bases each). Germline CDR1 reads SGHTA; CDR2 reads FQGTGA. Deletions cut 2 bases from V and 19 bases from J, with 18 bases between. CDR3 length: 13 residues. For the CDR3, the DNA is TGTGCCAGCAGCTTAGGTCGGGACCTCGGGCAAACTTTC. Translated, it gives CASSLGRDLGQTF. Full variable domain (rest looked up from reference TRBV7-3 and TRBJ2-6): GAGVSQTPSNKVTEKGKYVELRCDPISGHTALYWYRQSLGQGPEFLIYFQGTGAADDSGLPNDRFFAVRPEGSVSTLKIQRTERGDSAVYLCASSLGRDLGQTFGAGSRLTVL.

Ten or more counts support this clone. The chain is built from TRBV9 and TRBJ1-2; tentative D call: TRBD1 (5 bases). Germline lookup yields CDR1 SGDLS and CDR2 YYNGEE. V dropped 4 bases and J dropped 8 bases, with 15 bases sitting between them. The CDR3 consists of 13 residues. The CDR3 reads CASSPLGGIGYTF. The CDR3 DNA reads TGTGCCAGCAGCCCCCTGGGGGGGATCGGCTACACCTTC.

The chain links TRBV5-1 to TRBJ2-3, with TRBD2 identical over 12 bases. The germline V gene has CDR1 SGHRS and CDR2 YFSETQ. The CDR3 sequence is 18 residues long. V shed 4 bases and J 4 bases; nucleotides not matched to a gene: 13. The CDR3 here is CASSGGLAGLFSADTQYF. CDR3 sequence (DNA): TGCGCCAGCAGCGGGGGACTAGCGGGCCTTTTTTCGGCAGATACGCAGTATTTT.

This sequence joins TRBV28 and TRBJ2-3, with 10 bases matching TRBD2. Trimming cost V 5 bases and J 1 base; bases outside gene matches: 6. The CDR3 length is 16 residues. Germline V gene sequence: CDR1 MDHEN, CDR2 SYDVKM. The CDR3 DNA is TGTGCCAGCAGTCCGAGGACTAGCGGCCGCACAGATACGCAGTATTTT. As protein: CASSPRTSGRTDTQYF.

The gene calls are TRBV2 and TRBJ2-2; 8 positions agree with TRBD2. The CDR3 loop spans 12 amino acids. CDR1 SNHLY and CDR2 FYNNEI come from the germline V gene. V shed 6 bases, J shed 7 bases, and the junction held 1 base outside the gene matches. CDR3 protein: CASRAGGGELFF. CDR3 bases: TGTGCCAGCAGGGCGGGAGGCGGGGAGCTGTTTTTT.

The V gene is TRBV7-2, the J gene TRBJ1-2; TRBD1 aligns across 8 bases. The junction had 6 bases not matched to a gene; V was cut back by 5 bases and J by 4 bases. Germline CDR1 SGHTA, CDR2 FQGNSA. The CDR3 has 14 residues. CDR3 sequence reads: CASSTGQVVYGYTF. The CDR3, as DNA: TGTGCCAGCAGCACGGGACAGGTGGTCTATGGCTACACCTTC. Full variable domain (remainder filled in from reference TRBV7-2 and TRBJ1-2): GAGVSQSPSNKVTEKGKDVELRCDPISGHTALYWYRQSLGQGLEFLIYFQGNSAPDKSGLPSDRFSAERTGGSVSTLTIQRTQQEDSAVYLCASSTGQVVYGYTFGSGTRLTVV.

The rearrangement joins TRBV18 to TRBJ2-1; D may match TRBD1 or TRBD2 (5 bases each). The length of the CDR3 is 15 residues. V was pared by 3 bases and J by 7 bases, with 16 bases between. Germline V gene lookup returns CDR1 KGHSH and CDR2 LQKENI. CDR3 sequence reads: CASSPVGTAVNEQFF. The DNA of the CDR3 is TGTGCCAGCTCACCGGTGGGGACCGCGGTGAATGAGCAGTTCTTC.

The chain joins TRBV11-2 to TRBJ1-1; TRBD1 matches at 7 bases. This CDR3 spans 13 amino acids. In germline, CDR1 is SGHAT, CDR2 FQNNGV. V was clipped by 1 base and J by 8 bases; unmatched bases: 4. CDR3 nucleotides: TGTGCCAGCAGCTTAGGCCCGGGACAGGAAGCTTTCTTT. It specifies CASSLGPGQEAFF.

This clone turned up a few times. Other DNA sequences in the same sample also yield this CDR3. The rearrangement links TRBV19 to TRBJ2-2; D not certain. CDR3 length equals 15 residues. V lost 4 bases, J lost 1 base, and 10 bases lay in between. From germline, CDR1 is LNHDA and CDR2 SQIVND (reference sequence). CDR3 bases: TGTGCCAGTAGTAAAGGTTCGGGGAACACCGGGGAGCTGTTTTTT. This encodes CASSKGSGNTGELFF.

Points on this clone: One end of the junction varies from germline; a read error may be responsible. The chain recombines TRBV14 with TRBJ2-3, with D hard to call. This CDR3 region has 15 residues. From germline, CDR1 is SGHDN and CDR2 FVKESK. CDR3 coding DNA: TGTGCCAGCAGCGAAGATGTAGACTTGGAGCATACGCAGTATTTT. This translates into CASSEDVDLEHTQYF. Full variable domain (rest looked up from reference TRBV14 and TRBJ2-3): EAGVTQFPSHSVIEKGQTVTLRCDPISGHDNLYWYRRVMGKEIKFLLHFVKESKQDESGMPNNRFLAERTGGTYSTLKVQPAELEDSGVYFCASSEDVDLEHTQYFGPGTRLTVL.

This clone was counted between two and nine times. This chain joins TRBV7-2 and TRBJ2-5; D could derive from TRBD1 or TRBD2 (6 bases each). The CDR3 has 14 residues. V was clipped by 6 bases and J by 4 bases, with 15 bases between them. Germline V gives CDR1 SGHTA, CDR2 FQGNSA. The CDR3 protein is CASSSDRGRETQYF. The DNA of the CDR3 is TGTGCCAGCAGTTCGGACCGGGGGCGAGAGACCCAGTACTTC.

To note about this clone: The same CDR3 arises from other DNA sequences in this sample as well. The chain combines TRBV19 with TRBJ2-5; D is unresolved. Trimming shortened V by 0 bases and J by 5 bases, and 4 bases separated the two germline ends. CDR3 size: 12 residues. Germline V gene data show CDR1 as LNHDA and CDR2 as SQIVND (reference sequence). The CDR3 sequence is CASSIDRETQYF. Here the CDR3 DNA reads TGTGCCAGTAGTATAGATAGGGAGACCCAGTACTTC.